This is a list of T cell receptor beta chains from one sample in a study of radiation and T cells in renal cell carcinoma. TCRdb's table, derived via immunoSEQ multiplex PCR, lists solely in-frame clones and lacks some. This sample has under 100,000 clones; around 85% occur once, and the top ten carry more than 9%. The input for sequencing was blood, taken from a patient whose treatment included radiotherapy and nephrectomy. The receptors originated from a man aged 50-60 years with renal cell carcinoma. The CDR3 runs from the conserved cysteine through the conserved F or W. Fields, in order: J gene, clone size, V gene, CDR3 protein. Only some rows state a clone size, as once, few, many or a class for expanded clones.

J gene: TRBJ2-5; clone size: NA; V gene: TRBV21-1; CDR3 protein: CGSGAETQYF
J gene: TRBJ2-3; clone size: NA; V gene: TRBV27; CDR3 protein: CASSSLPGTSGSLQYF
J gene: TRBJ2-1; clone size: NA; V gene: TRBV5-4; CDR3 protein: CASSLDGYEQFF
J gene: TRBJ1-4; clone size: once; V gene: TRBV5-1; CDR3 protein: CASRPWMSEKLFF
J gene: TRBJ2-3; clone size: NA; V gene: TRBV5-1; CDR3 protein: CASSAWGEADTQYF
J gene: TRBJ2-5; clone size: NA; V gene: TRBV2; CDR3 protein: CASSELGRGRETQYF
J gene: TRBJ2-7; clone size: NA; V gene: TRBV5-1; CDR3 protein: CASSLAAGISYEQYF
J gene: TRBJ2-3; clone size: few; V gene: TRBV2; CDR3 protein: CASSVVGGTDTQYF
J gene: TRBJ1-3; clone size: NA; V gene: TRBV4-1; CDR3 protein: CASTATGSGNTIYF
J gene: TRBJ2-7; clone size: NA; V gene: TRBV19; CDR3 protein: CASSLTGGGYYEQYF
J gene: TRBJ1-2; clone size: NA; V gene: TRBV6-1; CDR3 protein: CASSERTLFYGYTF
J gene: TRBJ1-1; clone size: NA; V gene: TRBV28; CDR3 protein: CASSPADRGTNTEAFF
J gene: NA; clone size: NA; V gene: TRBV6-5; CDR3 protein: CASSYSGTGGEYEQYF
J gene: TRBJ2-1; clone size: NA; V gene: TRBV13; CDR3 protein: CASGRVAGGVGHNEQFF
J gene: TRBJ1-2; clone size: NA; V gene: TRBV19; CDR3 protein: CASRGQGYGYTF
J gene: TRBJ2-7; clone size: NA; V gene: TRBV18; CDR3 protein: CASSPGLLSYEQYF
J gene: TRBJ1-1; clone size: NA; V gene: TRBV6-5; CDR3 protein: CASSYSSKGNTEAFF
J gene: TRBJ1-1; clone size: NA; V gene: TRBV5-1; CDR3 protein: CASSIRPVGSTEAFF
J gene: TRBJ2-1; clone size: NA; V gene: TRBV21-1; CDR3 protein: CASSVSGDHEQFF
J gene: TRBJ2-1; clone size: once; V gene: TRBV11-2; CDR3 protein: CASSLGSYNEQFF
J gene: TRBJ1-4; clone size: NA; V gene: TRBV5-1; CDR3 protein: CASSLGFVEKLFF
J gene: TRBJ2-7; clone size: NA; V gene: TRBV7-9; CDR3 protein: CASSLGAGSYEQYF
J gene: TRBJ2-7; clone size: NA; V gene: TRBV6-1; CDR3 protein: CASSLTGPTYEQYF
J gene: TRBJ2-7; clone size: NA; V gene: TRBV20-1; CDR3 protein: CSAAVRGQRYF
J gene: TRBJ2-6; clone size: NA; V gene: TRBV19; CDR3 protein: CASSIVGALGANVLTF
J gene: TRBJ1-2; clone size: NA; V gene: TRBV19; CDR3 protein: CASSMDTGAAGGYTF
J gene: TRBJ1-5; clone size: NA; V gene: TRBV19; CDR3 protein: CASRRNRDMWQPQHF
J gene: TRBJ2-1; clone size: NA; V gene: TRBV5-1; CDR3 protein: CASSSGLYNEQFF
J gene: TRBJ1-4; clone size: NA; V gene: TRBV15; CDR3 protein: CATSRGSAGAREKLFF
J gene: TRBJ1-1; clone size: NA; V gene: TRBV7-2; CDR3 protein: CASRHLFKGGNTEAFF
J gene: TRBJ2-1; clone size: NA; V gene: TRBV27; CDR3 protein: CASSWPSGRGNEQFF